Shown below are 28 T cell receptor beta chains from a single sample sequenced in a study of T cells after yellow fever vaccination (dated by TCRdb to the late 2010s). Interpreted using the paper, the treatment or condition label stands for: live attenuated yellow fever vaccine strain. Library generation was performed with 5' RACE. The sequencer was an Illumina HiSeq 2500. TCRdb's own reprocessing of the public reads used fastp at Q25 and MiXCR and kept productive beta chains. Each CDR3 protein appears once, grouped with its most common genes and DNA. The sample table holds over 100,000 distinct CDR3 sequences, of which 8.4% were seen once. Jointly, the top ten make up about 25% of the sample. Sequenced here: CD8+ T cells sorted from PBMCs, sampled 45 days after the yellow fever booster vaccination. The source of these receptors is a man aged 25-45 years who received the YFV17D yellow fever vaccine.

This clonotype was recorded at least ten times. J is TRBJ2-7 and V is TRBV29-1; D could derive from TRBD1 or TRBD2 (6 bases each). The germline gives CDR1 SQVTM, CDR2 ANQGSEA. V lost 7 bases, J lost 2 bases, and 15 bases lay in between. The CDR3 length is 13 residues. The chain's CDR3 is CSATEGETYEQYF. The CDR3 nucleotides are TGCAGCGCAACGGAGGGGGAGACCTACGAGCAGTACTTC.

The rearrangement links TRBV9 to TRBJ2-3; the match to TRBD2 covers 13 bases. The CDR3 is 15 amino acids. Germline trimming cut 2 bases from V and 5 bases from J; bases unmatched to any gene: 2. Germline V gene lookup returns CDR1 SGDLS and CDR2 YYNGEE. The CDR3 sequence: CASSVGLAGVDTQYF. In DNA, the CDR3 is TGTGCCAGCAGCGTCGGACTAGCGGGAGTAGATACGCAGTATTTT.

This clonotype was seen at least ten times. The chain recombines TRBV2 with TRBJ2-1; possibly TRBD1 for D (7 bases). Germline CDR1 reads SNHLY; CDR2 reads FYNNEI. The CDR3 extends over 18 amino acids. The V end was cut by 6 bases, the J end by 6 bases, with 27 bases between. The CDR3 nucleotides read TGTGCCAGCAGCGACGCGGAGGGGGCGCGGAGTATTGGCAATGAGCAGTTCTTC. Protein sequence: CASSDAEGARSIGNEQFF.

Ten or more counts support this clonotype. The chain recombines TRBV4-3 with TRBJ1-1; no clear D gene. Germline lookup yields CDR1 LGHNA and CDR2 YSLEER. The V end lost 1 base, the J end lost 4 bases, and 7 bases lay between the germline ends. This CDR3 has 13 amino acids. DNA for the CDR3: TGCGCCAGCAGCCAAGGGACTGGCACTGAAGCTTTCTTT. Protein: CASSQGTGTEAFF.

Many counts were recorded for this clonotype. The chain employs TRBV12-3 or TRBV12-4 and TRBJ2-3; TRBD1 is a possible D gene (6 bases). V lost 3 bases and J lost 4, with 17 bases in between. The CDR3 is 16 amino acids. The CDR3 sequence is CASSFGGSWLSDTQYF. The CDR3, as DNA: TGTGCCAGCAGTTTTGGGGGCTCGTGGTTGTCAGATACGCAGTATTTT.

Notes on this clonotype: This may arise from a read error, as a much more abundant clone is one base away. The chain uses TRBV28 and TRBJ2-1; 7 bases line up with TRBD2. This CDR3 has 15 residues. Germline V gene data show CDR1 as MDHEN and CDR2 as SYDVKM. Trimming at V came to 4 bases and at J to 8 bases, leaving 11 bases not matched to a gene. CDR3 DNA sequence: TGTGCCAGCAGTTCTGCCCGGGGGGAGATCGATGAGCAGTTCTTC. Translating it yields CASSSARGEIDEQFF.

Notes on this clonotype: This may come from a read error, since a much larger clone is one base off. V and J are TRBV29-1 and TRBJ2-5; D gene ambiguous. Germline V gene sequence: CDR1 SQVTM, CDR2 ANQGSEA. The CDR3 covers 10 residues. The CDR3 DNA sequence: TGCACAGCGATAGGAGAGACCCAGTACTTC. Amino acid sequence: CTAIGETQYF.

At least ten counts were recorded for this clonotype. The CDR3 loop is CSAGTSGGTDTQYF. The CDR3 DNA is TGCAGTGCTGGCACTAGCGGAGGCACAGATACGCAGTATTTT. The chain employs TRBV20-1 and TRBJ2-3; 8 positions match TRBD2. This CDR3 has 14 residues. Germline assignment: CDR1 DFQATT and CDR2 SNEGSKA (reference sequence). J lost 1 base, V lost 5 bases, and 5 bases had no gene match.

This clonotype was observed many times. V is TRBV24-1 and J is TRBJ2-5; D remains unclear. CDR1 KGHDR and CDR2 SFDVKD come from the germline V gene. This CDR3 is 13 amino acids long. With 9 bases removed from V and 5 bases from J, the gap between germline ends came to 15 bases. The DNA for the CDR3 is TGTGCCACCGGGCAGGATTTGATTGAGACCCAGTACTTC. Translating it yields CATGQDLIETQYF.

This clonotype has just a few counts. The gene calls are TRBV3-1 and TRBJ2-7, with unresolved D. This CDR3 comprises 12 residues. V lost 0 bases, J lost 6 bases, and 6 bases lay in between. Germline V lookup: CDR1 LGHDT, CDR2 YNNKEL (reference sequence). CDR3 DNA: TGTGCCAGCAGCCAAGATTTGGTCGAGCAGTACTTC. Translated: CASSQDLVEQYF.

This clonotype occurred a few times. The CDR3, as DNA: TGCAGTGCTCGACCGCGGGAGTTTTCCGGGGAGCTGTTTTTT. Translation gives CSARPREFSGELFF. V gene TRBV20-1 combines with J gene TRBJ2-2; 7 bases fit TRBD2. J gave up 6 bases and V 5 bases, and 9 bases lay outside the gene matches. From germline, CDR1 is DFQATT and CDR2 SNEGSKA (reference sequence). The CDR3 totals 14 residues.

This clonotype was detected a few times. This chain connects TRBV12-3 or TRBV12-4 to TRBJ1-6, with 8 bases that match TRBD1. V shed 5 bases, J shed 7 bases, and the junction held 4 bases outside the gene matches. This CDR3 has 14 residues. The CDR3 loop reads CASSRTGFNSPLHF. DNA for the CDR3: TGTGCCAGCAGTCGGACAGGGTTCAATTCACCCCTCCACTTT.

The rearrangement joins TRBV6-1 to TRBJ2-5; 9 positions agree with TRBD2. The germline V gene encodes CDR1 MNHNS and CDR2 SASEGT. The CDR3 is 13 amino acids. Losses at the gene ends were 5 bases for V and 5 bases for J; bases not matched to a gene: 3. The CDR3 DNA follows: TGTGCCAGCAGTCGAACTAGCGGGGAGACCCAGTACTTC. It is translated as CASSRTSGETQYF.

This clonotype was seen at least ten times. This rearrangement joins TRBV4-1 to TRBJ2-7, with no clear D. Germline V lookup: CDR1 MGHRA, CDR2 YSYEKL. The CDR3 loop spans 13 amino acids. Trimming shortened V by 3 bases and J by 1 base, and 7 bases separated the two germline ends. Written as DNA, the CDR3 is TGCGCCAGCAGCCAGGAGCCGTCCTACGAGCAGTACTTC. Translation: CASSQEPSYEQYF.

This clonotype appeared many times. V usage is TRBV27 and J usage is TRBJ2-7, with TRBD1 matching over 7 bases. Germline V lookup: CDR1 MNHEY, CDR2 SMNVEV (reference sequence). V lost 2 bases and J lost 7; bases outside the gene matches: 2. This CDR3 spans 12 amino acids. In DNA, the CDR3 is TGTGCCAGCAGTTTAAGGGACAGAGAGCAGTACTTC. It is translated as CASSLRDREQYF.

This clonotype was observed at least ten times. The rearrangement links TRBV12-5 to TRBJ1-1; D is perhaps TRBD1 (5 bases). The CDR3 contains 13 residues. Trimming cost V 3 bases and J 6 bases, with 11 bases left between them. The germline V gene has CDR1 LGHNT and CDR2 FRNRAP. CDR3 amino acids: CASGFYGGPEAFF. CDR3 nucleotide sequence: TGTGCTAGTGGTTTTTACGGGGGACCTGAAGCTTTCTTT.

The CDR3 is CSARDVGGSYEQYF. In DNA form, the CDR3 reads TGCAGTGCTAGAGATGTCGGCGGGTCCTACGAGCAGTACTTC. This chain joins TRBV20-1 and TRBJ2-7, with a possible D match to TRBD2 (5 bases). The germline CDR1 and CDR2 sequences are DFQATT and SNEGSKA (reference sequence). V lost 0 bases, J lost 1 base, and 10 bases lay in between. The CDR3 is 14 residues long.

In its sample, this clonotype was seen many times. The chain recombines TRBV6-5 with TRBJ2-1; D might be TRBD2 (6 bases). V was shortened by 4 bases and J by 8 bases, with 12 bases between the two germline ends. CDR3 length: 13 residues. CDR1 and CDR2 from the germline V gene are MNHEY and SVGAGI. The CDR3 bases are TGTGCCAGCAGTTCGGGGGACCGGGATGAGCAGTTCTTC. Amino acid sequence: CASSSGDRDEQFF.

This clonotype came up many times. The CDR3: CASTDLSGTGLGTQYF. CDR3 DNA: TGTGCCAGCACAGACCTATCCGGGACGGGCCTCGGTACGCAGTATTTT. The chain employs TRBV6-1 and TRBJ2-3; D is perhaps TRBD1 or TRBD2 (5 bases each). Germline V gene sequence: CDR1 MNHNS, CDR2 SASEGT. With 7 bases removed from V and 8 bases from J, the gap between germline ends came to 25 bases. The CDR3 sequence is 16 residues long.

This clonotype came up many times. The chain couples TRBV6-1 to TRBJ2-3; 7 bases fit TRBD2. From germline, CDR1 is MNHNS and CDR2 SASEGT. This CDR3 has 15 amino acids. V dropped 4 bases and J dropped 2; count of bases not matched to a gene: 6. Written as DNA, the CDR3 is TGTGCCAGCAGTGTTCCAGCGGGGACCACAGATACGCAGTATTTT. Residues: CASSVPAGTTDTQYF.

Ten or more counts support this clonotype. V and J are TRBV4-3 and TRBJ2-5, with TRBD2 matching over 8 bases. The CDR3 sequence is 19 residues long. The trim removed 0 bases at V and 3 bases at J, leaving 15 bases unmatched. CDR1 and CDR2 from the germline V gene are LGHNA and YSLEER. CDR3 sequence: CASSQDQTAGRAHEETQYF. In DNA form, the CDR3 reads TGCGCCAGCAGCCAAGACCAAACCGCCGGGAGGGCGCATGAAGAGACCCAGTACTTC.

This clonotype was seen a few times. This chain links TRBV12-3 or TRBV12-4 with TRBJ1-2; 7 bases align to TRBD1. The CDR3 contains 13 residues. J lost 4 bases, V lost 6 bases, and 5 bases had no gene match. Written as DNA, the CDR3 is TGTGCCAGCAGCGACCCAGGGGGCTATGGCTACACCTTC. This translates into CASSDPGGYGYTF.

The rearrangement uses TRBV5-1 and TRBJ2-1; 7 bases are shared with TRBD2. The CDR3 length is 17 residues. Trimming took 4 bases from V and 6 from J; bases not matched to a gene: 16. The V gene's germline CDR1 is SGHRS and CDR2 YFSETQ. The CDR3 coding sequence is TGCGCCAGCAGCCAATACCCCGGGACCGGGGGGACCAATGAGCAGTTCTTC. Translation: CASSQYPGTGGTNEQFF.

This clonotype has a count of ten or more. The rearrangement uses TRBV24-1 and TRBJ2-7, with D hard to call. V was clipped by 3 bases and J by 2 bases, with 4 bases between them. Germline V gives CDR1 KGHDR, CDR2 SFDVKD. CDR3 length: 12 amino acids. CDR3 DNA: TGTGCCACCAGTGATGGAGCCTACGAGCAGTACTTC. Protein: CATSDGAYEQYF.

This clonotype was counted only a few times. This rearrangement joins TRBV7-9 to TRBJ2-1, with D possibly TRBD2 on 5 matching bases. Trimming shortened V by 5 bases and J by 2 bases, and 13 bases separated the two germline ends. There are 15 residues in the CDR3. Germline values: CDR1 SEHNR, CDR2 FQNEAQ (reference sequence). Here the CDR3 DNA reads TGTGCCAGCAGCCCTCCCCCCGGGGCCTACAATGAGCAGTTCTTC. The encoded protein is CASSPPPGAYNEQFF. Based on the CDR3 plus reference TRBV7-9 and TRBJ2-1, the full variable domain is DTGVSQNPRHKITKRGQNVTFRCDPISEHNRLYWYRQTLGQGPEFLTYFQNEAQLEKSRLLSDRFSAERPKGSFSTLEIQRTEQGDSAMYLCASSPPPGAYNEQFFGPGTRLTVL.

The chain couples TRBV4-3 to TRBJ1-4; 7 bases agree with TRBD1. CDR1 LGHNA and CDR2 YSLEER come from the germline V gene. This CDR3 is 16 amino acids long. V lost 1 base, J lost 7 bases, and 9 bases stayed unmatched. The CDR3 nucleotides are TGCGCCAGCAGCCAAGGGTACAGGGGAGGCGGTGAAAAACTGTTTTTT. It specifies CASSQGYRGGGEKLFF.

The J gene is TRBJ2-7, the V gene TRBV5-6; possibly TRBD1 for D (5 bases). Trimming took off 0 bases at V and 0 bases at J, with 19 bases between the two ends. The CDR3 runs to 18 residues. The germline V gene encodes CDR1 SGHDT and CDR2 YYEEEE. The chain's CDR3 is CASSLGPFVVGLSYEQYF. As DNA, the CDR3 is TGTGCCAGCAGCTTGGGGCCCTTTGTTGTGGGGCTCTCCTACGAGCAGTACTTC. The variable domain in full, with the rest retrieved from reference TRBV5-6 and TRBJ2-7, is DAGVTQSPTHLIKTRGQQVTLRCSPKSGHDTVSWYQQALGQGPQFIFQYYEEEERQRGNFPDRFSGHQFPNYSSELNVNALLLGDSALYLCASSLGPFVVGLSYEQYFGPGTRLTVT.

This clonotype was seen ten or more times. The chain couples TRBV4-3 to TRBJ2-7, with D hard to call. The CDR3 totals 13 residues. V was clipped by 0 bases and J by 6 bases, with 9 bases between them. Looked up from germline, CDR1 is LGHNA and CDR2 is YSLEER. CDR3 sequence (DNA): TGCGCCAGCAGCCAAGAAGTCATTTCCGAGCAGTACTTC. It encodes CASSQEVISEQYF.